Below, 18 T cell receptor beta chains from the same sample are listed, as sequenced in a study of blood T cell repertoires in COVID-19. The protocol was immunoSEQ multiplex PCR, while the TCRdb copy is restricted to in-frame clones and leaves out a portion. This sample has about 50,000 clones, with just over 90% found just once. Sequenced: peripheral blood. The source of these receptors is a middle-aged man with acute or convalescent COVID-19.

This clone occurred once. This chain uses TRBV11-2 with TRBJ1-2; D gene unclear. Trimming removed 1 base at V and 4 bases at J, with 7 bases between. Germline assignment: CDR1 SGHAT and CDR2 FQNNGV. CDR3 length equals 13 residues. The CDR3 DNA sequence: TGTGCCAGCAGCTTAGGCGGGAGCTATGGCTACACCTTC. The encoded protein is CASSLGGSYGYTF.

V and J are TRBV9 and TRBJ1-5, with TRBD1 identical over 9 bases. CDR1 and CDR2 from the germline V gene are SGDLS and YYNGEE. V gave up 0 bases and J gave up 0 bases; unmatched junction bases: 10. The CDR3 sequence is 19 residues long. CDR3 nucleotides: TGTGCCAGCAGCGTAGTAGTGACAGGGGGACCTCCTAGCAATCAGCCCCAGCATTTT. Translation gives CASSVVVTGGPPSNQPQHF.

The chain joins TRBV28 to TRBJ2-5; 15 bases match TRBD2. Germline V gene sequence: CDR1 MDHEN, CDR2 SYDVKM. The CDR3 has 15 residues. The trim removed 5 bases at V and 7 bases at J, leaving 5 bases unmatched. This CDR3 is CASSPGTSGRSTQYF. The CDR3 DNA reads as TGTGCCAGCAGTCCCGGGACTAGCGGGAGGTCGACCCAGTACTTC.

This clone turned up a few times. The chain has TRBV25-1 and TRBJ2-1; TRBD2 matches 8 bases. The CDR3 contains 15 residues. CDR1 MGHDK and CDR2 SYGVNS come from the germline V gene. V lost 4 bases and J lost 7; bases outside the gene matches: 9. CDR3 loop: CASSVKAGEPNEQFF. Here the CDR3 DNA reads TGTGCCAGCAGTGTCAAAGCGGGAGAGCCAAATGAGCAGTTCTTC. Supplemented by reference TRBV25-1 and TRBJ2-1, the full variable domain reads EADIYQTPRYLVIGTGKKITLECSQTMGHDKMYWYQQDPGMELHLIHYSYGVNSTEKGDLSSESTVSRIRTEHFPLTLESARPSHTSQYLCASSVKAGEPNEQFFGPGTRLTVL.

The chain joins TRBV28 to TRBJ2-5, with D possibly being TRBD2 (6 bases). The germline V and J ends were trimmed by 2 bases and 4 bases, with 11 bases remaining between them. The CDR3 runs to 14 residues. Germline CDR1 MDHEN, CDR2 SYDVKM. Written as DNA, the CDR3 is TGTGCCAGCAGTTTAGGAGGGAACGGAGAGACCCAGTACTTC. It yields the protein CASSLGGNGETQYF.

The chain has TRBV12-3 or TRBV12-4 and TRBJ2-7, with 14 positions matching TRBD2. With V trimmed by 10 bases and J by 4 bases, 3 bases remained unmatched. The CDR3 sequence is 13 residues long. The CDR3 loop reads CATRLAGGYEQYF. In DNA form, the CDR3 reads TGTGCCACCCGACTAGCGGGAGGGTACGAGCAGTACTTC.

J is TRBJ1-2 and V is TRBV24-1; no reliable D call. Trimming shortened V by 3 bases and J by 9 bases, and 13 bases separated the two germline ends. The CDR3 extends over 13 amino acids. Per the germline V gene, CDR1 is KGHDR and CDR2 is SFDVKD. The CDR3 DNA sequence: TGTGCCACCAGTGATCAAGATTTTCAGAGCTACACCTTC. Its translation: CATSDQDFQSYTF.

This clone has a handful of counts. This chain uses TRBV19 with TRBJ2-3; 13 bases map to TRBD2. Germline CDR1 is LNHDA and CDR2 is SQIVND (reference sequence). The trim removed 4 bases at V and 4 bases at J, leaving 8 bases unmatched. This CDR3 has 17 residues. For the CDR3, the DNA is TGTGCCAGTAGTACCGGACTAGCGGGAGCGTTAGCAGATACGCAGTATTTT. The encoded protein is CASSTGLAGALADTQYF.

The gene calls are TRBV19 and TRBJ2-7; 8 nucleotides line up with TRBD2. Germline V gene sequence: CDR1 LNHDA, CDR2 SQIVND (reference sequence). The V and J ends lost 4 bases and 6 bases, in that order; junction bases with no gene match: 8. This CDR3 is 14 amino acids long. CDR3 nucleotide sequence: TGTGCCAGTAGTAATCTAGCGGGTCCGCGCGAGCAGTACTTC. Translated, it gives CASSNLAGPREQYF.

The genes are TRBV7-8 and TRBJ2-1, with 11 nucleotides matching TRBD2. The junction had 19 bases not matched to a gene; V was cut back by 5 bases and J by 4 bases. The CDR3 sequence is 20 residues long. Per germline, CDR1 SGHVS and CDR2 FQNEAQ. The CDR3 DNA reads as TGTGCCAGCAGCCCAACACTCTTTACTAGCGGGGGCGTACCGTACAATGAGCAGTTCTTC. Its protein is CASSPTLFTSGGVPYNEQFF. The full variable domain, rest sourced from reference TRBV7-8 and TRBJ2-1, is GAGVSQSPRYKVAKRGQDVALRCDPISGHVSLFWYQQALGQGPEFLTYFQNEAQLDKSGLPSDRFFAERPEGSVSTLKIQRTQQEDSAVYLCASSPTLFTSGGVPYNEQFFGPGTRLTVL.

This chain connects TRBV4-2 to TRBJ2-2; maybe TRBD1 (6 bases). The CDR3 runs to 17 residues. The V end was cut by 0 bases, the J end by 2 bases, with 13 bases between. Germline CDR1 LGHNA, CDR2 YNFKEQ. DNA of the CDR3: TGTGCCAGCAGCCAAGAGGGGGCAGCGGCAAACACCGGGGAGCTGTTTTTT. It is translated as CASSQEGAAANTGELFF.

DNA of the CDR3: TGTGCCAGCAGCTTGATAGCTTACAATGAGCAGTTCTTC. This gives the protein CASSLIAYNEQFF. The chain links TRBV11-3 to TRBJ2-1; the D is unclear. Germline V gives CDR1 SGHNT, CDR2 YENEEA. This CDR3 spans 13 amino acids. V was cut by 3 bases and J by 4 bases, with 7 bases left in between.

The chain has TRBV15 and TRBJ2-1; TRBD2 agrees at 8 bases. This CDR3 has 14 residues. Trimming removed 2 bases from V and 5 bases from J; junction bases left unmatched: 2. CDR1 is LNHNV, CDR2 YYDKDF, per germline (reference sequence). This chain's CDR3 is CATSRLAGNNEQFF. The CDR3 coding sequence is TGTGCCACCAGCAGACTAGCGGGCAACAATGAGCAGTTCTTC.

The genes are TRBV6-2 or TRBV6-3 and TRBJ2-3, with a tentative D call TRBD1 (5 bases). Germline loops: CDR1 MNHEY, CDR2 SVGEGT. Deletions cut 4 bases from V and 9 bases from J, with 14 bases between. There are 13 residues in the CDR3. The CDR3 region has the DNA TGTGCCAGCAGTTCCAGACAGAGAGACACGCAGTATTTT. It specifies CASSSRQRDTQYF.

The chain uses TRBV27 and TRBJ1-5; 7 bases line up with TRBD1. This CDR3 region has 14 residues. V lost 10 bases and J lost 4; bases outside the gene matches: 10. CDR1 is MNHEY, CDR2 SMNVEV, per germline (reference sequence). The chain's CDR3 is CATPNRGSNQPQHF. For the CDR3, the DNA is TGTGCCACCCCAAACAGGGGATCAAATCAGCCCCAGCATTTT.

In DNA, the CDR3 is TGTGCCAGTCGACCTACAGGGGGCACTGAAGCTTTCTTT. This sequence encodes CASRPTGGTEAFF. The chain has TRBV6-5 and TRBJ1-1; 8 bases line up with TRBD1. This CDR3 contains 13 residues. Per germline, CDR1 MNHEY and CDR2 SVGAGI. The J segment lost 4 bases and the V segment lost 9 bases, leaving 7 bases of the junction unmatched.

The chain couples TRBV5-4 to TRBJ1-1; TRBD1 matches 9 bases. The germline V gene encodes CDR1 SGHNT and CDR2 YYREEE (reference sequence). V was clipped by 3 bases and J by 4 bases; unmatched bases: 7. This CDR3 comprises 15 residues. CDR3 DNA: TGTGCCAGCAGCTCACAGGGGGCGCTTTCCACTGAAGCTTTCTTT. Residues: CASSSQGALSTEAFF.

This chain links TRBV5-1 with TRBJ2-2; 11 bases align to TRBD2. The trim removed 5 bases at V and 5 bases at J, leaving 5 bases unmatched. CDR3 length equals 15 residues. CDR1 is SGHRS and CDR2 is YFSETQ in the germline V gene. The CDR3 sequence: CASRPTSGSTGELFF. CDR3 coding DNA: TGCGCCAGCAGACCCACTAGCGGGAGTACCGGGGAGCTGTTTTTT.